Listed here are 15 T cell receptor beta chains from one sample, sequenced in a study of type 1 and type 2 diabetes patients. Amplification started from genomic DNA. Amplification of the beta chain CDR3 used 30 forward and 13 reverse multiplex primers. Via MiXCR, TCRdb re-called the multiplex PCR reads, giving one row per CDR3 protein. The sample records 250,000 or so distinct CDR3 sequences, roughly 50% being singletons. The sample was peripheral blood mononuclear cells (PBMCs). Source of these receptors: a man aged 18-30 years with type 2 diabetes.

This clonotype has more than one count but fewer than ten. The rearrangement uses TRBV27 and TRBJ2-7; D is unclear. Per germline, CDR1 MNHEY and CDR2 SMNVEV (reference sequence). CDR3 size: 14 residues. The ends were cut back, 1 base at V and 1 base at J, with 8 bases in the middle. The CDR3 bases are TGTGCCAGCAGTTTATTGTTAGGGTCCTACGAGCAGTACTTC. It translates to CASSLLLGSYEQYF.

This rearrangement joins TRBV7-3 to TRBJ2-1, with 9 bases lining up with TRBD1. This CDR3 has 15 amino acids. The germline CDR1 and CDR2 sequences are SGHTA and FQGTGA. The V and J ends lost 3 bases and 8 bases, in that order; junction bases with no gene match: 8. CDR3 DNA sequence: TGTGCCAGCAGCTTTGGACAGGGGTCAGTGCATGAGCAGTTCTTC. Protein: CASSFGQGSVHEQFF.

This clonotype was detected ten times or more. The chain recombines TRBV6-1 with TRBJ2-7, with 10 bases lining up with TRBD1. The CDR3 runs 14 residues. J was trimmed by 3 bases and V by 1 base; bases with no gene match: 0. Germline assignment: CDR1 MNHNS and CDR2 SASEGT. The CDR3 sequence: CASSEGTGGYEQYF. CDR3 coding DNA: TGTGCCAGCAGTGAAGGGACAGGGGGCTACGAGCAGTACTTC.

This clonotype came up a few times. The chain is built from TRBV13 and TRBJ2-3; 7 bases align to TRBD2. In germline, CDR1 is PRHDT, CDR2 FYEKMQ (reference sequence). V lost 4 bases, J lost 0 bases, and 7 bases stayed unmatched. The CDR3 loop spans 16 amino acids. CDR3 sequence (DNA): TGTGCCAGCAGCTCAAATAGCGGGCCTAGCACAGATACGCAGTATTTT. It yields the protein CASSSNSGPSTDTQYF. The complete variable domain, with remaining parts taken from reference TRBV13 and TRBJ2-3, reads AAGVIQSPRHLIKEKRETATLKCYPIPRHDTVYWYQQGPGQDPQFLISFYEKMQSDKGSIPDRFSAQQFSDYHSELNMSSLELGDSALYFCASSSNSGPSTDTQYFGPGTRLTVL.

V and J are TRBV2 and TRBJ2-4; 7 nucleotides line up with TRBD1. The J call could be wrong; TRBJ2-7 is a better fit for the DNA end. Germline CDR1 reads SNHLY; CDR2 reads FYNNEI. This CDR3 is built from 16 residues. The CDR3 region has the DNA TGTGCCAGCAGCCCCCGCGACAGGGAACCCTCCTACGAGCAGTACTTC. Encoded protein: CASSPRDREPSYEQYF.

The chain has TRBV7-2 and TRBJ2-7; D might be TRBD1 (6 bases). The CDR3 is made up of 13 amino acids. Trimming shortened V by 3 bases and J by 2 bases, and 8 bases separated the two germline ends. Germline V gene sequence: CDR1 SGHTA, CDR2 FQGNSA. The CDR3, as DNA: TGTGCCAGCAGCTTCAGGGGTCCCTACGAGCAGTACTTC. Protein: CASSFRGPYEQYF.

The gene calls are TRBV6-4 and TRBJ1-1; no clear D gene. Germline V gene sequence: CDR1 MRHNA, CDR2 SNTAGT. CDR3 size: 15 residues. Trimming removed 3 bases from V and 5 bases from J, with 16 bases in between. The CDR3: CASSDASTYFTEAFF. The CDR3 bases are TGTGCCAGCAGTGATGCGTCGACTTATTTTACTGAAGCTTTCTTT.

CDR3 in amino acids: CASSASGGQGAEAFF. CDR3 DNA: TGTGCCAGCAGCGCGAGCGGAGGACAGGGCGCTGAAGCTTTCTTT. The J gene is TRBJ1-1, the V gene TRBV9; 8 bases map to TRBD1. V lost 3 bases to trimming and J lost 6 bases; unmatched junction nucleotides: 10. From germline, CDR1 is SGDLS and CDR2 YYNGEE. The CDR3 spans 15 residues.

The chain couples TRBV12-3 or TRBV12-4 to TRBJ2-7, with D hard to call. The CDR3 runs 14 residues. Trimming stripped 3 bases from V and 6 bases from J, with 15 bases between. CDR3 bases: TGTGCCAGCAGTTTGCCGGGTGATTTAACCGAGCAGTACTTC. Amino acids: CASSLPGDLTEQYF.

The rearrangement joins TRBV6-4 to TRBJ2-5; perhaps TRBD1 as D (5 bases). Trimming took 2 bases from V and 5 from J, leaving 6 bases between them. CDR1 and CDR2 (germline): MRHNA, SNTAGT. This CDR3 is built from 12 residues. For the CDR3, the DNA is TGTGCCAGCAGTGACCCAGGGGAGACCCAGTACTTC. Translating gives CASSDPGETQYF.

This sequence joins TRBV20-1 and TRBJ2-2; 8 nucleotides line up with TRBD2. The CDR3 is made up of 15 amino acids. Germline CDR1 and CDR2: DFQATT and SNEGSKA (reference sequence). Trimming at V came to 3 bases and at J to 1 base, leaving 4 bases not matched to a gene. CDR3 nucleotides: TGCAGTGCTAGCCCCAGCGGGAGGAACACCGGGGAGCTGTTTTTT. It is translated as CSASPSGRNTGELFF.

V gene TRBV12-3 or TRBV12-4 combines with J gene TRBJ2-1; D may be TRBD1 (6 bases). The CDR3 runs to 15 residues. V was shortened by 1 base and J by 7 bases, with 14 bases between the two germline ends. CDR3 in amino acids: CASSLGLSGENEQFF. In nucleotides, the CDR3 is TGTGCCAGCAGTTTAGGGCTATCAGGGGAGAATGAGCAGTTCTTC.

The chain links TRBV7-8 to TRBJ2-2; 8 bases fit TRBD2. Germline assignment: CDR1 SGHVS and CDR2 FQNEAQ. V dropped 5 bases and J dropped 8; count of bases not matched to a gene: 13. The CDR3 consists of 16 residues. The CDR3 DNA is TGTGCCAGCAGCAGTAGGCGGGAGGTCATCACGGGGGAGCTGTTTTTT. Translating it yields CASSSRREVITGELFF.

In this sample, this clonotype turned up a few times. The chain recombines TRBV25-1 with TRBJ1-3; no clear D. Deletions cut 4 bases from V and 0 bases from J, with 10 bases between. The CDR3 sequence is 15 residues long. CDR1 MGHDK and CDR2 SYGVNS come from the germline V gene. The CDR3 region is CASSGDGPSGNTIYF. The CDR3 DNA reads TGTGCCAGCAGTGGAGACGGTCCCTCTGGAAACACCATATATTTT.

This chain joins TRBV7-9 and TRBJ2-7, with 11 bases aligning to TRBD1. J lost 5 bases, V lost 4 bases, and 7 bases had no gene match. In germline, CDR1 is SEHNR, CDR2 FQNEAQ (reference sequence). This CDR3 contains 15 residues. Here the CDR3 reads CASSSPDRGLDEQYF. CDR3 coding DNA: TGTGCCAGCAGCTCACCGGACAGGGGGCTCGACGAGCAGTACTTC.